This TCR beta chain came from a study of neurological immune-mediated disorders (dated by TCRdb to the late 2010s). Context from the whole study: The study compared peripheral blood TCR-beta repertoires of HTLV-I-associated myelopathy (HAM/TSP) patients, multiple sclerosis patients and healthy controls using UMI-based sequencing. Of the approximately 68 subjects in the cohort, roughly 14 were HAM/TSP patients, 34 were multiple sclerosis patients, and some 20 were healthy controls. Longitudinal samples, technical triplicates and paired sorted CD4+ and CD8+ T-cell subsets, alongside PBMC samples, were included among the 90 to 130 TCR-beta libraries.

Blood bank volunteers in Maryland, USA served as the healthy controls. For the unsorted PBMC libraries, 2 million PBMCs were stored in RNAlater at -80 degrees C until RNA extraction and were used to generate the libraries. Peripheral blood was subjected to Ficoll-Hypaque density gradient centrifugation to isolate PBMCs, which were then cryopreserved in liquid nitrogen. The germline V gene (reference sequence) sets CDR1 to MNHEY and CDR2 to SMNVEV. Its CDR3 holds 15 amino acids, cysteine through phenylalanine. The kept DNA is CDR3 alone, 45 bases in frame from the first base. V was cut back by 5 bases and J by 6 bases, leaving a gap of 19 bases between them. To synthesize cDNA, template-switch 5'RACE was performed with a primer carrying a 10-nucleotide random unique molecular identifier so that each TCR transcript was tagged. Every sequencing run yielded over 190 million TCR-beta sequences covering 15-18 subjects. The RNeasy kit was used for extraction of total RNA. Using the KAPA Real-time Library Amplification kit, TCR-beta VDJ regions were amplified with primers for the TCR constant region and the 5'RACE anchor. Sample indexes and Illumina adaptors were added in a first PCR, after which library yield was increased in a second PCR. After Ampure bead purification, the roughly 650 bp TCR product was size-selected on a 2% E-gel SizeSelection system. Before pooling, libraries had their quality checked on a Bioanalyzer, their concentration measured with Qubit, and their quantity determined with the Kapa Library Quantification kit. Paired-end 2 x 150 bp sequencing of the libraries was performed on an Illumina HiSeq 2500. To increase sequence diversity, roughly 24-32% phiX was spiked into each library pool. As for the original processing: The quality-filtered reads were processed with the UMI-based MiGEC pipeline, whose error correction step removed more than 90% of the raw TCR sequences. IMGT germline references were used for alignment of VDJ genes, and clonotypes were defined by a unique CDR3 amino acid sequence together with V-J genes. Clonal expansion, Shannon diversity and CDR3 relatedness (CalcPairwiseDistances, ClusterSamples) were evaluated with VDJtools, and phylogenetic trees were built with CLCbio workbench. Clones with at least 8 unique UMIs were defined as expanded, with this threshold being based on coefficient-of-variation modelling across technical triplicates. TCRdb trimmed the raw reads at Q25, called clones with MiXCR and kept productive beta chains. Rows matching on CDR3 protein sequence are summarized as one entry with the most common DNA and genes. V and J calls and clone size were set by TCRdb, not the authors. A total of some 77,000 distinct CDR3 sequences appear in this sample, around 9.9% of them only once. The ten largest clones capture 1.7% of the sample.

Points the paper makes about the study in general: Expanded clones from different subjects shared no identical CDR3 amino acid sequences, which suggests that TCR-beta repertoires were private in all groups. TCR clonal expansion was greatest in HAM/TSP patients and smallest in MS patients, who ranked below even healthy controls.

This clonotype has at least ten counts. Its recognized antigen is unknown. No much larger clone exists at a distance of one base, and base qualities are not known. This chain joins TRBV27 to TRBJ2-5; TRBD2 is a weak D gene call, 8 bases matching. Sequenced sample: PBMCs. The receptor was isolated from a man aged 45-65 years in good health. The bases read TGTGCCAGCAGTCCCTCGGGAGGGGGCTTACAGACCCAGTACTTC. Translated, this gives CASSPSGGGLQTQYF.